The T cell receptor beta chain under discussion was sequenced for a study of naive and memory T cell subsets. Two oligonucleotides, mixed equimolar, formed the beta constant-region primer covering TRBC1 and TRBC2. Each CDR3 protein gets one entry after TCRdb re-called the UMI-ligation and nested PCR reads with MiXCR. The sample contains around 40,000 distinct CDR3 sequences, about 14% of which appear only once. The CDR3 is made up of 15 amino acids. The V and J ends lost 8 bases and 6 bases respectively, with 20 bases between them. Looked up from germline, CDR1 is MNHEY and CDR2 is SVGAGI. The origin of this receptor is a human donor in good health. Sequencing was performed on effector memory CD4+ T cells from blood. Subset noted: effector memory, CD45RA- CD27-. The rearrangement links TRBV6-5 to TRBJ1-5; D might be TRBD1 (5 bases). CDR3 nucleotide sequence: TGTGCCAGCCGAGAAGGAAGGGGTCGGAGTCAGCCCCAGCATTTT. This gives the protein CASREGRGRSQPQHF.